This section outlines one TCR beta chain sequence together with its context. Antigen unknown. Here immunoSEQ multiplex PCR was the method, and the copy in TCRdb shows in-frame clones only, minus some. The sample has 1,500 to 2,000 clones; under 30% are singletons. The source of the sample is a study of T cells in localized non-small cell lung cancer. Germline loops: CDR1 LNHDA, CDR2 SQIVND (reference sequence). This CDR3 region has 13 residues. Trimming took off 4 bases at V and 3 bases at J, with 10 bases between the two ends. Study observations and caveats: Blood T cell density predicted longer survival; adjacent-lung clonality, shorter. Adjacent lung held a median around 56 of the top 100 tumor clones.

Investigators took adjacent lung free of atypia at least 2 cm from the tumor margin. The chain couples TRBV19 to TRBJ2-7; the D gene is possibly TRBD1 (5 bases). This sequence originates from a male donor at least 60 years old with stage II lung adenocarcinoma. The sample was normal lung tissue next to the tumor, taken before any cancer treatment. The CDR3 sequence: CASSSGADYEQYF. The CDR3 nucleotides read TGTGCCAGTAGTAGTGGGGCGGACTACGAGCAGTACTTC.